This TCR beta chain stems from a study of Graves' ophthalmopathy and Graves' hyperthyroidism. TCR beta CDR3 regions were amplified from RNA transcripts. The authors performed first-round RT-PCR with HTBI primers and then a second-round multiplex PCR. TCRdb used MiXCR to reprocess the multiplex PCR reads, holding one entry per CDR3 protein. The sample has 40,000 to 45,000 distinct CDR3 sequences, under 65% seen once. This clonotype appeared many times. This may arise from a read error, as a much more abundant clone is one base away. This TCR was sampled from an adult man with Graves' ophthalmopathy. The sequencing sample was made of peripheral blood.

This CDR3 is CASSDTGQVSQPQHF. The CDR3 region has the DNA TGCGCCAGCAGTGATACGGGACAGGTCAGTCAGCCCCAGCATTTT. V is TRBV10-2 and J is TRBJ1-5, with TRBD1 matching 8 bases. Unmatched junction bases numbered 7, after V lost 3 bases and J lost 6 bases. CDR1 is WSHSY and CDR2 is SAAADI in the germline V gene. CDR3 length equals 15 residues.